Presented here are 21 T cell receptor beta chains from one specimen sequenced in a study of blood T cell repertoires in COVID-19. Profiling relied on immunoSEQ multiplex PCR, and the TCRdb table lists in-frame clones only, not all of them. The data show some 290,000 clones, with roughly 89% seen just once and around 10% held by the top ten. Sequencing was performed on peripheral blood. The receptors shown here come from a woman in her 30s with COVID-19, enrolled during active disease.

The rearrangement joins TRBV15 to TRBJ1-5, with D possibly TRBD1 on 6 matching bases. The CDR3 has 15 residues. V shed 1 base and J shed 5 bases, with 12 bases lying between them. Looked up from germline, CDR1 is LNHNV and CDR2 is YYDKDF (reference sequence). This chain's CDR3 is CATSRGSRGDQPQHF. DNA for the CDR3: TGTGCCACCAGCAGAGGTTCCAGGGGCGATCAGCCCCAGCATTTT. The full variable domain, in which reference TRBV15 and TRBJ1-5 provide the parts outside the CDR3, is DAMVIQNPRYQVTQFGKPVTLSCSQTLNHNVMYWYQQKSSQAPKLLFHYYDKDFNNEADTPDNFQSRRPNTSFCFLDIRSPGLGDTAMYLCATSRGSRGDQPQHFGDGTRLSIL.

Regarding this clone: Other DNA variants within this sample encode the same CDR3. The chain has TRBV7-9 and TRBJ1-2; 9 bases match TRBD1. CDR1 is SEHNR and CDR2 is FQNEAQ in the germline V gene (reference sequence). This CDR3 spans 14 amino acids. J was trimmed by 1 base and V by 4 bases; bases with no gene match: 1. CDR3 nucleotides: TGTGCCAGCAGCTCGGGACAGGGTAACTATGGCTACACCTTC. Protein sequence: CASSSGQGNYGYTF. Full variable domain (missing parts from reference TRBV7-9 and TRBJ1-2): DTGVSQNPRHKITKRGQNVTFRCDPISEHNRLYWYRQTLGQGPEFLTYFQNEAQLEKSRLLSDRFSAERPKGSFSTLEIQRTEQGDSAMYLCASSSGQGNYGYTFGSGTRLTVV.

The rearrangement uses TRBV5-1 and TRBJ2-3; D gene ambiguous. The CDR3 loop spans 16 amino acids. The ends were cut back, 0 bases at V and 1 base at J, with 12 bases in the middle. CDR1 SGHRS and CDR2 YFSETQ come from the germline V gene. CDR3 amino acids: CASSLVPQAGTDTQYF. CDR3 DNA sequence: TGCGCCAGCAGCTTGGTTCCGCAGGCTGGCACAGATACGCAGTATTTT.

The CDR3 spells CASSLALGQGYGYTF. The CDR3 DNA reads as TGTGCCAGCAGCTTGGCTCTGGGACAGGGCTATGGCTACACCTTC. V gene TRBV5-4 combines with J gene TRBJ1-2, with 9 bases lining up with TRBD1. The length of the CDR3 is 15 residues. Germline CDR1 is SGHNT and CDR2 is YYREEE (reference sequence). J lost 4 bases, V lost 0 bases, and 4 bases had no gene match.

The chain has TRBV5-1 and TRBJ2-7; 10 positions match TRBD1. The junction had 4 bases not matched to a gene; V was cut back by 3 bases and J by 1 base. CDR1 and CDR2 (germline): SGHRS, YFSETQ. The CDR3 spans 15 residues. CDR3 nucleotide sequence: TGCGCCAGCAGCTCGGGACAGGGGACGTCCTACGAGCAGTACTTC. Amino acid sequence: CASSSGQGTSYEQYF. The complete variable domain, with remaining parts taken from reference TRBV5-1 and TRBJ2-7, reads KAGVTQTPRYLIKTRGQQVTLSCSPISGHRSVSWYQQTPGQGLQFLFEYFSETQRNKGNFPGRFSGRQFSNSRSEMNVSTLELGDSALYLCASSSGQGTSYEQYFGPGTRLTVT.

V and J are TRBV5-6 and TRBJ1-3, with TRBD1 matching over 10 bases. There are 17 residues in the CDR3. The V segment lost 2 bases and the J segment 0 bases; nucleotides outside the gene matches: 5. Germline V gene lookup returns CDR1 SGHDT and CDR2 YYEEEE. The CDR3 nucleotides are TGTGCCAGCAGCTTAGGGACAGGGGCCTTCTCTGGAAACACCATATATTTT. The encoded protein is CASSLGTGAFSGNTIYF.

This chain links TRBV5-8 with TRBJ1-3; TRBD1 aligns across 7 bases. The germline V gene encodes CDR1 SGHTS and CDR2 YDEGEE. CDR3 length: 15 amino acids. V dropped 0 bases and J dropped 1; count of bases not matched to a gene: 1. The CDR3 protein is CASSLEGASGNTIYF. CDR3 DNA sequence: TGTGCCAGCAGCTTGGAGGGGGCGTCTGGAAACACCATATATTTT.

Here the CDR3 reads CASSLLTGGGEKLFF. DNA for the CDR3: TGTGCCAGCAGCTTACTAACAGGGGGCGGTGAAAAACTGTTTTTT. The chain has TRBV7-6 and TRBJ1-4; 9 positions match TRBD1. This CDR3 has 15 residues. Germline lookup yields CDR1 SGHVS and CDR2 FNYEAQ. The J segment lost 7 bases and the V segment lost 2 bases, leaving 5 bases of the junction unmatched.

V is TRBV28 and J is TRBJ1-3; D not resolved. Per germline, CDR1 MDHEN and CDR2 SYDVKM. This CDR3 is built from 12 residues. Trimming pared 6 bases from V and 8 bases from J, leaving 11 bases between. The CDR3 DNA follows: TGTGCCAGCAGCCCCATGAGGGACACCATATATTTT. Translated, it gives CASSPMRDTIYF.

The table lists this clone with a count of one. V gene TRBV7-9 combines with J gene TRBJ1-1, with D tentatively TRBD1 (5 bases). CDR1 is SEHNR, CDR2 FQNEAQ, per germline (reference sequence). The CDR3 is made up of 14 amino acids. V was clipped by 0 bases and J by 6 bases, with 11 bases between them. The CDR3 loop reads CASSLAVGGAEAFF. As DNA, the CDR3 is TGTGCCAGCAGCTTAGCCGTCGGGGGAGCTGAAGCTTTCTTT.

This clone has just one count. The rearrangement links TRBV7-9 to TRBJ1-3; 8 bases are shared with TRBD1. The CDR3 sequence is 14 residues long. Unmatched junction bases numbered 4, after V lost 5 bases and J lost 4 bases. Germline assignment: CDR1 SEHNR and CDR2 FQNEAQ (reference sequence). The CDR3 DNA follows: TGTGCCAGCAGCCAGGGGGCTGCGGGAAACACCATATATTTT. Encoded protein: CASSQGAAGNTIYF.

This chain connects TRBV5-6 to TRBJ2-7; D remains ambiguous. The germline V gene encodes CDR1 SGHDT and CDR2 YYEEEE. CDR3 size: 12 residues. Trimming removed 0 bases at V and 3 bases at J, with 4 bases between. The CDR3 DNA sequence: TGTGCCAGCAGCTTGGCCAGCTACGAGCAGTACTTC. Amino acids: CASSLASYEQYF.

In nucleotides, the CDR3 is TGTGCCAGCAGTGCCGTAGGGGTATCAGAGACCCAGTACTTC. Protein sequence: CASSAVGVSETQYF. This chain uses TRBV2 with TRBJ2-5; D is perhaps TRBD1 (5 bases). CDR1 is SNHLY, CDR2 FYNNEI, per germline. This CDR3 spans 14 amino acids. Trimming took 4 bases from V and 4 from J, leaving 13 bases between them.

The V gene is TRBV7-8, the J gene TRBJ1-2, with D perhaps matching TRBD1 (5 bases). CDR3 length equals 15 residues. The V end was cut by 2 bases, the J end by 4 bases, with 14 bases between. The germline gives CDR1 SGHVS, CDR2 FQNEAQ. The CDR3 DNA reads as TGTGCCAGCAGCTTATCCTCGGGAGGGGTCTATGGCTACACCTTC. This encodes CASSLSSGGVYGYTF.

The genes are TRBV7-9 and TRBJ2-1, with TRBD2 as a possible D gene (6 bases). This CDR3 region has 17 residues. With 5 bases removed from V and 2 bases from J, the gap between germline ends came to 19 bases. Germline lookup yields CDR1 SEHNR and CDR2 FQNEAQ (reference sequence). The DNA for the CDR3 is TGTGCCAGCAGCCACACGCGGGGCGGTATCCCCTACAATGAGCAGTTCTTC. Protein: CASSHTRGGIPYNEQFF.

The chain joins TRBV5-6 to TRBJ1-2; TRBD1 is a possible D gene (6 bases). This CDR3 spans 15 amino acids. CDR1 and CDR2 (germline): SGHDT, YYEEEE. Trimming pared 4 bases from V and 8 bases from J, leaving 21 bases between. CDR3: CASSQGQISSRGYTF. The CDR3 nucleotides are TGTGCCAGCAGCCAAGGACAGATTTCCTCTCGAGGCTACACCTTC.

In its sample, this clone was seen a few times. The chain uses TRBV1 and TRBJ2-4; TRBD2, the table's D call, lacks a check against the DNA. TRBV1 is listed as a pseudogene. The CDR3 sequence is 21 residues long. CDR3 region: CTSSQEFKAGLAGVAKNIQYF. The DNA of the CDR3 is TGCACCAGCAGCCAAGAATTTAAGGCCGGACTAGCGGGGGTAGCCAAAAACATTCAGTACTTC.

In the case of this clone: Other DNA sequences within the sample encode an identical CDR3. The chain recombines TRBV27 with TRBJ1-2, with TRBD1 identical over 7 bases. V gave up 5 bases and J gave up 2 bases; unmatched junction bases: 2. The CDR3 sequence is 13 residues long. Germline V gene sequence: CDR1 MNHEY, CDR2 SMNVEV (reference sequence). CDR3 in DNA: TGTGCCAGCAGTCCGACAGGGAACTATGGCTACACCTTC. Its protein product is CASSPTGNYGYTF.

This rearrangement joins TRBV7-6 to TRBJ1-1; no firm D call. Germline CDR1 and CDR2: SGHVS and FNYEAQ. Trimming took 1 base from V and 4 from J, leaving 13 bases between them. This CDR3 has 15 amino acids. The CDR3 DNA reads TGTGCCAGCAGCTTAGGAAGGGAGCTGCGCACTGAAGCTTTCTTT. Translation: CASSLGRELRTEAFF.

J is TRBJ2-2 and V is TRBV10-1; TRBD1 might be the D (5 bases). Trimming took off 8 bases at V and 0 bases at J, with 10 bases between the two ends. The CDR3 sequence is 14 residues long. In germline, CDR1 is WNHNN, CDR2 SYGVQD (reference sequence). CDR3 in DNA: TGCGCCAGCCAGCCAGGGCCGAACACCGGGGAGCTGTTTTTT. Translated: CASQPGPNTGELFF.

V and J are TRBV4-2 and TRBJ1-3, with D uncertain. The CDR3 has 15 residues. Per germline, CDR1 LGHNA and CDR2 YNFKEQ. Trimming removed 3 bases from V and 0 bases from J, with 9 bases in between. The CDR3 DNA sequence: TGTGCCAGCAGCCAGAAGACATTCTCTGGAAACACCATATATTTT. It specifies CASSQKTFSGNTIYF.